The 17 T cell receptor beta chains presented below share a single source sample, sequenced in a study of blood T cell repertoires in COVID-19. Measured with immunoSEQ multiplex PCR; TCRdb has only the in-frame clones, and not every one. The sample lists about 180,000 clones; approximately 92% were seen once. The specimen sequenced was PBMCs or T cells enriched from blood (not recorded which). The source is a woman aged 35 to 49 with acute COVID-19.

The rearrangement joins TRBV28 to TRBJ2-2; 12 positions match TRBD1. The CDR3 totals 18 residues. Germline CDR1 and CDR2: MDHEN and SYDVKM. V dropped 2 bases and J dropped 6; count of bases not matched to a gene: 10. The CDR3 sequence: CASSLTGPGQGAAGELFF. The DNA for the CDR3 is TGTGCCAGCAGTTTAACAGGACCGGGACAGGGGGCTGCCGGGGAGCTGTTTTTT.

V and J are TRBV19 and TRBJ2-1, with unresolved D. Per germline, CDR1 LNHDA and CDR2 SQIVND (reference sequence). The CDR3 is made up of 15 amino acids. V was clipped by 8 bases and J by 5 bases, with 19 bases between them. CDR3 amino acids: CASRYRPAINNEQFF. The CDR3, as DNA: TGTGCCAGTCGATACCGACCAGCGATCAACAATGAGCAGTTCTTC.

This clone was seen once. The V and J genes are TRBV4-1 and TRBJ1-2; 7 bases are shared with TRBD1. Per germline, CDR1 MGHRA and CDR2 YSYEKL. The CDR3 contains 14 residues. V trimming: 0 bases; J trimming: 4 bases; junction bases outside the gene matches: 2. CDR3 residues: CASSQEGQIYGYTF. The CDR3 region has the DNA TGCGCCAGCAGCCAAGAGGGACAGATCTATGGCTACACCTTC.

The chain employs TRBV29-1 and TRBJ1-1; D not resolved. Germline V gene lookup returns CDR1 SQVTM and CDR2 ANQGSEA. The germline V and J ends were trimmed by 4 bases and 1 base, with 7 bases remaining between them. The CDR3 has 12 amino acids. Written as DNA, the CDR3 is TGCAGCGTTGCGACACCGAACACTGAAGCTTTCTTT. Translated: CSVATPNTEAFF.

The genes are TRBV7-2 and TRBJ2-7; 9 nucleotides agree with TRBD2. Trimming removed 5 bases from V and 5 bases from J; junction bases left unmatched: 13. Looked up from germline, CDR1 is SGHTA and CDR2 is FQGNSA. CDR3 length: 16 amino acids. Written as DNA, the CDR3 is TGTGCCAGCAGCCCATGGGCGGGAGGGGTTAACAACGAGCAGTACTTC. It specifies CASSPWAGGVNNEQYF. Drawing the rest from reference TRBV7-2 and TRBJ2-7, the complete variable domain is GAGVSQSPSNKVTEKGKDVELRCDPISGHTALYWYRQSLGQGLEFLIYFQGNSAPDKSGLPSDRFSAERTGGSVSTLTIQRTQQEDSAVYLCASSPWAGGVNNEQYFGPGTRLTVT.

This clone was seen just once. The chain has TRBV20-1 and TRBJ2-5, with D maybe TRBD2 (5 bases). The CDR3 is 17 residues long. In germline, CDR1 is DFQATT, CDR2 SNEGSKA (reference sequence). Between the trimmed V and J ends, which lost 3 bases and 5 bases, there was a span of 25 bases. The CDR3 DNA is TGCAGTGCTAGTCGATTTGGGGTAGCCCCTGGGGAGGAGACCCAGTACTTC. Its translation is CSASRFGVAPGEETQYF.

J is TRBJ2-1 and V is TRBV5-1; 7 bases map to TRBD2. This CDR3 region has 14 residues. V was pared by 5 bases and J by 6 bases, with 8 bases of the junction left unmatched. CDR1 is SGHRS, CDR2 YFSETQ, per germline. CDR3: CASSSGLGTNEQFF. CDR3 in DNA: TGCGCCAGCAGTTCCGGACTAGGGACCAATGAGCAGTTCTTC.

This chain joins TRBV7-9 and TRBJ2-1; D is perhaps TRBD1 (6 bases). CDR3 length equals 12 residues. V lost 1 base, J lost 9 bases, and 7 bases lay in between. From germline, CDR1 is SEHNR and CDR2 FQNEAQ (reference sequence). In DNA, the CDR3 is TGTGCCAGCAGCTTAGTCAGGGGTGAGCAGTTCTTC. Protein: CASSLVRGEQFF.

The V call is TRBV19, the J call TRBJ2-7; 13 bases match TRBD2. V shed 3 bases, J shed 1 base, and the junction held 6 bases outside the gene matches. This CDR3 region has 17 residues. Germline V gene sequence: CDR1 LNHDA, CDR2 SQIVND (reference sequence). CDR3 in DNA: TGTGCCAGTAGTATCGACCGACTAGCGGGAGGTTCCTACGAGCAGTACTTC. It encodes CASSIDRLAGGSYEQYF.

This clone showed up just once. V and J are TRBV28 and TRBJ2-3, with 7 positions matching TRBD1. The germline CDR1 and CDR2 sequences are MDHEN and SYDVKM. With 5 bases clipped from V and 2 bases from J, the junction kept 4 bases outside the gene matches. The CDR3 totals 14 residues. Written as DNA, the CDR3 is TGTGCCAGCAGTCTACAGGGGTTCACAGATACGCAGTATTTT. Translation: CASSLQGFTDTQYF.

The chain joins TRBV27 to TRBJ1-2; 11 positions match TRBD1. The germline V gene has CDR1 MNHEY and CDR2 SMNVEV (reference sequence). The junction had 6 bases not matched to a gene; V was cut back by 6 bases and J by 0 bases. The CDR3 runs to 16 residues. In DNA form, the CDR3 reads TGTGCCAGCAGATGGACAGGGGGCACCGCTAACTATGGCTACACCTTC. Amino acid sequence: CASRWTGGTANYGYTF.

The J gene is TRBJ2-7, the V gene TRBV10-3, with 8 bases that match TRBD2. This CDR3 spans 15 amino acids. The J segment lost 5 bases and the V segment lost 0 bases, leaving 6 bases of the junction unmatched. CDR1 and CDR2 from the germline V gene are ENHRY and SYGVKD. CDR3 nucleotide sequence: TGTGCCATCAGTGAGTCACCTAGCGGGTACGACGAGCAGTACTTC. Its translation is CAISESPSGYDEQYF.

The gene calls are TRBV5-1 and TRBJ1-4; 11 bases map to TRBD1. The CDR3 runs 17 residues. V lost 5 bases and J lost 0; bases outside the gene matches: 6. Germline values: CDR1 SGHRS, CDR2 YFSETQ. CDR3 sequence (DNA): TGCGCCAGCAGGCGGGGACAGGGGGTTGCAACTAATGAAAAACTGTTTTTT. The encoded protein is CASRRGQGVATNEKLFF.

CDR3 sequence reads: CASRAGTSKETQYF. Written as DNA, the CDR3 is TGTGCCAGCAGAGCCGGGACTAGTAAAGAGACCCAGTACTTC. The V and J genes are TRBV6-5 and TRBJ2-5; 8 bases are shared with TRBD2. The CDR3 consists of 14 residues. The junction had 6 bases not matched to a gene; V was cut back by 6 bases and J by 3 bases. Germline V gene lookup returns CDR1 MNHEY and CDR2 SVGAGI.

The chain links TRBV5-6 to TRBJ1-6, with TRBD1 matching over 9 bases. This CDR3 contains 14 residues. The junction had 1 base not matched to a gene; V was cut back by 2 bases and J by 7 bases. CDR1 and CDR2 (germline): SGHDT, YYEEEE. Here the CDR3 DNA reads TGTGCCAGCAGCTTTGGGACAGGGAATTCACCCCTCCACTTT. It specifies CASSFGTGNSPLHF.

The genes are TRBV7-9 and TRBJ2-3, with 15 bases lining up with TRBD2. Trimming removed 3 bases from V and 3 bases from J; junction bases left unmatched: 1. The germline CDR1 and CDR2 sequences are SEHNR and FQNEAQ (reference sequence). CDR3 length: 16 residues. Written as DNA, the CDR3 is TGTGCCAGCAGCTTCGGACTAGCGGGAGGGACAGATACGCAGTATTTT. Encoded protein: CASSFGLAGGTDTQYF. The whole variable domain, filled in from reference TRBV7-9 and TRBJ2-3, reads DTGVSQNPRHKITKRGQNVTFRCDPISEHNRLYWYRQTLGQGPEFLTYFQNEAQLEKSRLLSDRFSAERPKGSFSTLEIQRTEQGDSAMYLCASSFGLAGGTDTQYFGPGTRLTVL.

The rearrangement links TRBV7-2 to TRBJ2-5, with a tentative D call TRBD1 (6 bases). This CDR3 is 16 amino acids long. Per germline, CDR1 SGHTA and CDR2 FQGNSA. Trimming cost V 3 bases and J 2 bases, with 16 bases left between them. The CDR3 loop reads CASSLGAGAGQETQYF. DNA of the CDR3: TGTGCCAGCAGCTTGGGGGCCGGGGCGGGTCAAGAGACCCAGTACTTC. Filled out from reference TRBV7-2 and TRBJ2-5, the complete variable domain reads GAGVSQSPSNKVTEKGKDVELRCDPISGHTALYWYRQSLGQGLEFLIYFQGNSAPDKSGLPSDRFSAERTGGSVSTLTIQRTQQEDSAVYLCASSLGAGAGQETQYFGPGTRLLVL.